The 15 T cell receptor beta chains given below trace back to one sample, sequenced in a study of T-cell memory formation after mild COVID-19. Each CDR3 protein is one row after TCRdb ran MiXCR on the 5' RACE reads. Among about 610,000 distinct CDR3 sequences, 17% were seen once, and the ten largest hold roughly 7.7%. Sequencing input: PBMCs or a T cell subset sorted from them (not recorded which). The receptors originated from an adult woman who had mild COVID-19 (a few samples of this study predate the infection). Cell type and time point are not known.

This chain connects TRBV7-2 to TRBJ1-2; D is unclear. V was pared by 2 bases and J by 1 base, with 2 bases between. This CDR3 contains 12 residues. Per germline, CDR1 SGHTA and CDR2 FQGNSA. The CDR3 spells CASSLNNYGYTF. The CDR3 nucleotides read TGTGCCAGCAGCTTAAATAACTATGGCTACACCTTC.

The J gene is TRBJ1-2, the V gene TRBV7-9, with D perhaps matching TRBD1 (6 bases). Germline lookup yields CDR1 SEHNR and CDR2 FQNEAQ (reference sequence). This CDR3 contains 14 residues. V was cut by 3 bases and J by 8 bases, with 16 bases left in between. Written as DNA, the CDR3 is TGTGCCAGCAGCTTGGGACAAACTCCACAGGGCTACACCTTC. Translation gives CASSLGQTPQGYTF.

The chain carries TRBV24-1 and TRBJ1-6, with 7 bases lining up with TRBD1. Germline V gene lookup returns CDR1 KGHDR and CDR2 SFDVKD. Germline trimming cut 9 bases from V and 9 bases from J; bases unmatched to any gene: 7. This CDR3 has 13 amino acids. CDR3 protein: CATGGTALSPLHF. DNA for the CDR3: TGTGCCACCGGGGGGACAGCTCTTTCACCCCTCCACTTT.

This clonotype was found a few times. This chain joins TRBV30 and TRBJ1-1; D is possibly TRBD1 (5 bases). V lost 4 bases, J lost 4 bases, and 13 bases lay in between. The CDR3 runs 13 residues. CDR1 is GTSNPN and CDR2 is SVGIG in the germline V gene (reference sequence). The CDR3 reads CAWMGYGGTEAFF. CDR3 DNA sequence: TGTGCCTGGATGGGCTATGGGGGCACTGAAGCTTTCTTT.

This clonotype was seen a few times. The gene calls are TRBV4-1 and TRBJ1-1; TRBD1 matches 8 bases. V was pared by 4 bases and J by 3 bases, with 7 bases of the junction left unmatched. The CDR3 is made up of 15 amino acids. Germline CDR1 and CDR2: MGHRA and YSYEKL. The CDR3 reads CASSRPPTGDTEAFF. The DNA for the CDR3 is TGCGCCAGCAGCCGCCCCCCGACAGGGGACACTGAAGCTTTCTTT.

This clonotype was observed a few times. CDR3 sequence reads: CSARMGRNSGNTIYF. DNA for the CDR3: TGCAGTGCTAGAATGGGACGGAACTCTGGAAACACCATATATTTT. The chain has TRBV20-1 and TRBJ1-3, with a possible D match to TRBD1 (5 bases). V lost 2 bases and J lost 0, with 11 bases in between. Germline V gene sequence: CDR1 DFQATT, CDR2 SNEGSKA (reference sequence). This CDR3 region has 15 residues.

The rearrangement joins TRBV19 to TRBJ2-2, with a tentative D call TRBD2 (6 bases). Trimming took 5 bases from V and 0 from J, leaving 13 bases between them. The CDR3 covers 16 residues. In germline, CDR1 is LNHDA, CDR2 SQIVND (reference sequence). DNA for the CDR3: TGTGCCAGTAGTGTCGGGACTTCACCGAACACCGGGGAGCTGTTTTTT. Its protein product is CASSVGTSPNTGELFF. Supplemented by reference TRBV19 and TRBJ2-2, the full variable domain reads DGGITQSPKYLFRKEGQNVTLSCEQNLNHDAMYWYRQDPGQGLRLIYYSQIVNDFQKGDIAEGYSVSREKKESFPLTVTSAQKNPTAFYLCASSVGTSPNTGELFFGEGSRLTVL.

This clonotype appeared a few times. The V and J genes are TRBV2 and TRBJ1-4, with D possibly matching TRBD1 (5 bases). The V end lost 6 bases, the J end lost 2 bases, and 10 bases lay between the germline ends. From germline, CDR1 is SNHLY and CDR2 FYNNEI. The CDR3 totals 14 residues. CDR3 coding DNA: TGTGCCAGCAGAGAGGGGAGTACTAATGAAAAACTGTTTTTT. Translated, it gives CASREGSTNEKLFF.

This sequence joins TRBV7-9 and TRBJ2-5; weak D call: TRBD1 (6 bases). The CDR3 is 13 amino acids. The ends were cut back, 5 bases at V and 5 bases at J, with 12 bases in the middle. Germline assignment: CDR1 SEHNR and CDR2 FQNEAQ (reference sequence). CDR3 nucleotide sequence: TGTGCCAGCAGCGTTGACAGGATGGAGACCCAGTACTTC. This codes for CASSVDRMETQYF.

This clonotype was counted a few times. The V and J genes are TRBV20-1 and TRBJ2-3, with 13 positions matching TRBD2. This CDR3 contains 15 residues. The V and J ends lost 6 bases and 1 base, in that order; junction bases with no gene match: 4. Germline-derived CDR1 and CDR2 are DFQATT and SNEGSKA (reference sequence). CDR3 amino acids: CSASTSGRGTDTQYF. CDR3 in DNA: TGCAGTGCCTCCACTAGCGGGAGGGGCACAGATACGCAGTATTTT.

The rearrangement uses TRBV6-1 and TRBJ1-1; 9 nucleotides match TRBD1. Germline V gene lookup returns CDR1 MNHNS and CDR2 SASEGT. Trimming at V came to 1 base and at J to 2 bases, leaving 11 bases not matched to a gene. CDR3 length equals 18 residues. Here the CDR3 reads CASSEEAGTGRVNTEAFF. The CDR3 bases are TGTGCCAGCAGTGAAGAAGCCGGGACAGGGCGTGTTAACACTGAAGCTTTCTTT.

A few counts support this clonotype. The chain uses TRBV7-9 and TRBJ2-1; 7 nucleotides agree with TRBD2. The CDR3 covers 16 residues. V lost 3 bases, J lost 5 bases, and 10 bases stayed unmatched. The germline CDR1 and CDR2 sequences are SEHNR and FQNEAQ (reference sequence). The CDR3 region is CASSFSPGRDDNEQFF. The CDR3 bases are TGTGCCAGCAGCTTCTCTCCAGGGAGGGACGACAATGAGCAGTTCTTC.

The chain recombines TRBV5-1 with TRBJ2-3, with 11 bases identical to TRBD2. The V and J ends lost 1 base and 6 bases, in that order; junction bases with no gene match: 7. CDR3 length: 16 amino acids. CDR1 and CDR2 (germline): SGHRS, YFSETQ. The CDR3: CASSLLLAGARDTQYF. The CDR3 DNA is TGCGCCAGCAGCTTGTTACTAGCGGGGGCAAGGGATACGCAGTATTTT.

This clonotype was detected a few times. This chain uses TRBV7-9 with TRBJ2-5, with 9 bases identical to TRBD1. Germline trimming cut 3 bases from V and 2 bases from J; bases unmatched to any gene: 10. The CDR3 is 17 amino acids. Germline V gene data show CDR1 as SEHNR and CDR2 as FQNEAQ (reference sequence). The CDR3 protein is CASSFTQWTGDQETQYF. CDR3 DNA sequence: TGTGCCAGCAGCTTCACGCAATGGACAGGGGATCAAGAGACCCAGTACTTC.

The gene calls are TRBV7-8 and TRBJ1-5, with TRBD1 identical over 7 bases. The germline gives CDR1 SGHVS, CDR2 FQNEAQ. The J segment lost 8 bases and the V segment lost 1 base, leaving 8 bases of the junction unmatched. This CDR3 contains 15 residues. CDR3 in amino acids: CASSLGAGGGKPQHF. The CDR3 region has the DNA TGTGCCAGCAGCTTAGGTGCAGGGGGTGGTAAGCCCCAGCATTTT.